This record concerns one T cell receptor (beta chain) sequence. These data come from a study of type 1 regulatory T cells. Study as a whole: T-allo10 is an in vitro-generated, Tr1-enriched CD4 T cell product specific for alloantigen.

MiXCR, applied by TCRdb to the reads, yields one record per CDR3 protein. The sample consists of approximately 100,000 distinct CDR3 sequences, roughly 28% of them appearing once. The sequence came from a human donor in good health. Sample: CD4+ T cells, either the whole sample or a sorted fraction (not recorded which).

The CDR3 spells CASSLGLAGVFSYNEQFF. The CDR3 bases are TGCGCCAGCAGCTTGGGACTAGCGGGAGTCTTCTCCTACAATGAGCAGTTCTTC. The rearrangement links TRBV5-1 to TRBJ2-1, with 12 bases fitting TRBD2. With 0 bases clipped from V and 0 bases from J, the junction kept 4 bases outside the gene matches. Germline-derived CDR1 and CDR2 are SGHRS and YFSETQ. The CDR3 is 18 amino acids.